Sequencing of this T cell receptor beta chain was carried out in a study of shared clonotypes between healthy human individuals. TCRdb's table, derived via immunoSEQ multiplex PCR, lists solely in-frame clones and lacks some. The profile shows about 340,000 clones, around 70% of them singletons. This CDR3 has 12 amino acids. Between the trimmed V and J ends, which lost 6 bases and 5 bases, there was a span of 9 bases. The germline V gene encodes CDR1 SGHAT and CDR2 FQNNGV. The rearrangement joins TRBV11-2 to TRBJ2-3; D remains unclear. Source material: memory CD4+ T cells sorted from blood. The sample's subset: CD45RA-negative fraction. The receptor was isolated from a man between 25 and 39 years old in good health. In nucleotides, the CDR3 is TGTGCCAGCAGGCCTCTAGGAGATACGCAGTATTTT. It translates to CASRPLGDTQYF.